This T cell receptor (beta chain) was captured in a study of shared clonotypes between healthy human individuals. Study results and caveats: Against clonotypes common to all four donors, non-shared ones had lower generation probabilities. Larger richness was generally estimated for naive than memory subsets.

Healthy adults negative for HIV, lacking recent acute infections or vaccinations, served as donors. Everyone who donated was a Caucasian adult who lived in Nashville, Tennessee. Of note for this clone: Antigen specificity is unknown.

TCRdb's copy holds only in-frame clones and misses some; the assay was immunoSEQ multiplex PCR. The data hold about 2.3 million clones, with 90% to 95% observed a single time. This receptor was taken from a man between 18 and 35 years old in good health. Some clones in this sample may be carry-over from other donors' samples. Material for sequencing was naive CD4+ T cells from PBMCs. Stated subset: CD45RA+ positively selected.

Written as DNA, the CDR3 is TGTGCCAGCAGCTTTGGGCCAACCTACGAGCAGTACTTC. Protein: CASSFGPTYEQYF. The chain links TRBV7-3 to TRBJ2-7; D unclear. Trimming removed 3 bases from V and 2 bases from J, with 8 bases in between. Germline lookup yields CDR1 SGHTA and CDR2 FQGTGA. This CDR3 has 13 residues.